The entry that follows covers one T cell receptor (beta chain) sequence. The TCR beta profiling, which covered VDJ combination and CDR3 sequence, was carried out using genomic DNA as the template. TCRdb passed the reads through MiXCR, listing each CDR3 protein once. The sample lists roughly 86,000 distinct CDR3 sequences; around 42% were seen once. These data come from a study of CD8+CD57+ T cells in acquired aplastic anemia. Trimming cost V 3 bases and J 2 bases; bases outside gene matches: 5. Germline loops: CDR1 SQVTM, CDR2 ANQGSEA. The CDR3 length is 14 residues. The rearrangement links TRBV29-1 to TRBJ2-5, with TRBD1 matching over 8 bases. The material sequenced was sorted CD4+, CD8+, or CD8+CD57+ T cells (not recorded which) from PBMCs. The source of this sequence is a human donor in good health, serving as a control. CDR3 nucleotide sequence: TGCAGCGTTGAGACGGACAGGGAACAAGAGACCCAGTACTTC. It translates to CSVETDREQETQYF.